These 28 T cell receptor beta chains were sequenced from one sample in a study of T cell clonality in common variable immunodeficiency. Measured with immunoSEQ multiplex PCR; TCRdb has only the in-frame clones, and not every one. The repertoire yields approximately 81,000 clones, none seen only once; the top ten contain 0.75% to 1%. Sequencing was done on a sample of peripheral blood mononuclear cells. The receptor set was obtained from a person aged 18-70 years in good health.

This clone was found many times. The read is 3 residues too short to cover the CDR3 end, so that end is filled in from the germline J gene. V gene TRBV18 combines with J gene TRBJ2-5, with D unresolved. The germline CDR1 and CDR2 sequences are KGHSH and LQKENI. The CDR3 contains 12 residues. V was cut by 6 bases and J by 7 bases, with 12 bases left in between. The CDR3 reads CASSVTYGTQYF. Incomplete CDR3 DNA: TGTGCCAGCTCCGTGACTTACGGGACC.

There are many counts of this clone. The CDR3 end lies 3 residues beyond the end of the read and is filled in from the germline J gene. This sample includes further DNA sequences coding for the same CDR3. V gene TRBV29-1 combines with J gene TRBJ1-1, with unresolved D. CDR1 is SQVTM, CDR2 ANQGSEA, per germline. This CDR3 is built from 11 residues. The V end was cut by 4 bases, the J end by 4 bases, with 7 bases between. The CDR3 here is CSVGPGTEAFF. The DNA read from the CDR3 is TGCAGCGTTGGTCCGGGCACTGAA.

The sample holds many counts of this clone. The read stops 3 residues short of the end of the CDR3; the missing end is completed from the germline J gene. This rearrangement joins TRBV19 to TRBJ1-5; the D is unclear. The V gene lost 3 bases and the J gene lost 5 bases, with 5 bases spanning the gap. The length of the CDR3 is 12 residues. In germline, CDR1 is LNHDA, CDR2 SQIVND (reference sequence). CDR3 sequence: CASSISDQPQHF. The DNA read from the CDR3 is TGTGCCAGTAGTATTTCCGATCAGCCC.

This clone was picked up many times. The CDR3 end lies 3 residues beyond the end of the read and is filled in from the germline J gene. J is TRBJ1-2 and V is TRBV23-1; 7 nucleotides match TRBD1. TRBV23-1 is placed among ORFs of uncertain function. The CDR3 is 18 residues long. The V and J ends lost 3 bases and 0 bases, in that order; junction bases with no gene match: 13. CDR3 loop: CASSHPTRNRGANYGYTF. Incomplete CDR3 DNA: TGCGCCAGCAGTCACCCCACCCGTAACAGGGGAGCTAACTATGGC.

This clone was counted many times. CDR3 sequence: CSVDSGRTEAFF. Incomplete CDR3 DNA: TGCAGCGTTGATAGTGGTCGCACTGAA. The chain joins TRBV29-1 to TRBJ1-1, with unresolved D. The read finishes 3 residues shy of the CDR3 end, and the germline J gene is used to complete it. Trimming took 3 bases from V and 4 from J, leaving 9 bases between them. Per the germline V gene, CDR1 is SQVTM and CDR2 is ANQGSEA. The CDR3 length is 12 residues.

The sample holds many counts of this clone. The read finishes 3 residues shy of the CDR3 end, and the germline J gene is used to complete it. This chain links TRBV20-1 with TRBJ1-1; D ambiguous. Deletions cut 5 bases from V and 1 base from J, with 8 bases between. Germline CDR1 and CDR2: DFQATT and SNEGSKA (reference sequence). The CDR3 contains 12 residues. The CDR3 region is CSASGRNTEAFF. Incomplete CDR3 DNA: TGCAGTGCTTCGGGTAGGAACACTGAA.

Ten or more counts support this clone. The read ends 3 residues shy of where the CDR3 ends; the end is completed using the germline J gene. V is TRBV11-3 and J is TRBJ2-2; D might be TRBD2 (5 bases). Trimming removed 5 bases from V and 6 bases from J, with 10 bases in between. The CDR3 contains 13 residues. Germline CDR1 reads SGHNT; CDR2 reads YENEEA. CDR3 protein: CASSETRAGELFF. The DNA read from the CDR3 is TGTGCCAGCAGCGAAACTAGGGCCGGGGAG.

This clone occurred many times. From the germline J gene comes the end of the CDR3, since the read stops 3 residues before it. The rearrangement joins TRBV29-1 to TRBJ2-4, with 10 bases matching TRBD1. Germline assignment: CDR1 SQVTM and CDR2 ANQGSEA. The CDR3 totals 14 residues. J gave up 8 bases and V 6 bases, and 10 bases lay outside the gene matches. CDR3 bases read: TGCAGCGTCGGGGGGACAGGGGCTCTAGACATT. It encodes CSVGGTGALDI. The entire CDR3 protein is CSVGGTGALDIQYF.

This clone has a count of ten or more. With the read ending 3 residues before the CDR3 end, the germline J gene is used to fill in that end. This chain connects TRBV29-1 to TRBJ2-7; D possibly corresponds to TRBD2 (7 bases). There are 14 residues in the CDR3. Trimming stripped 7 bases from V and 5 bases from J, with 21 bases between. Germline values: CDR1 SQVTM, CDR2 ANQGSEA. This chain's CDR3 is CSARRGAFLDEQYF. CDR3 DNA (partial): TGCAGCGCTCGTCGGGGGGCTTTCTTGGACGAG.

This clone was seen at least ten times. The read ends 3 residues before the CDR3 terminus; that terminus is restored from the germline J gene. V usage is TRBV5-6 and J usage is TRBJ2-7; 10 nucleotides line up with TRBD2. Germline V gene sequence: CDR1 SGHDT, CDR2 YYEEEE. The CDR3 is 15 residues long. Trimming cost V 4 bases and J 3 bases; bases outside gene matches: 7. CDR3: CASSRRLAGFYEQYF. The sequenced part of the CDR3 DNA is TGTGCCAGCAGCCGTCGACTAGCGGGCTTCTACGAG.

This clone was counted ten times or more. The CDR3 region is CASLAATYNEQFF. Partial CDR3 DNA: TGTGCCAGCTTAGCTGCGACCTACAATGAG. This sequence joins TRBV10-3 and TRBJ2-1; no clear D gene. The read comes to an end 3 residues before the CDR3 does, leaving the germline J gene to fill in the end. Germline values: CDR1 ENHRY, CDR2 SYGVKD. The CDR3 contains 13 residues. V was trimmed by 10 bases and J by 2 bases, leaving 12 bases between them.

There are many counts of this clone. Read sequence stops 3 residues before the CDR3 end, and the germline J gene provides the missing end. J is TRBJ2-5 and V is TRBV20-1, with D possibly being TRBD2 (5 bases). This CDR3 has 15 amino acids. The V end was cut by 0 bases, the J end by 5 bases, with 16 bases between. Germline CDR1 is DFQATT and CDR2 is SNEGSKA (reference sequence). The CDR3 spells CSARDVTEGAETQYF. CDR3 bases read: TGCAGTGCTAGAGATGTTACAGAGGGCGCCGAGACC.

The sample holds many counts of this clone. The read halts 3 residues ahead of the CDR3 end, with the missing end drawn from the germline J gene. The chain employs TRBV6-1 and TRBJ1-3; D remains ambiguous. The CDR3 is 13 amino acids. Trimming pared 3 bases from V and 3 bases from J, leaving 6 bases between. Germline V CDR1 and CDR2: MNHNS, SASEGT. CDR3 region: CASSEAVGNTIYF. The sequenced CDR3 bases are TGTGCCAGCAGTGAGGCAGTTGGAAACACC.

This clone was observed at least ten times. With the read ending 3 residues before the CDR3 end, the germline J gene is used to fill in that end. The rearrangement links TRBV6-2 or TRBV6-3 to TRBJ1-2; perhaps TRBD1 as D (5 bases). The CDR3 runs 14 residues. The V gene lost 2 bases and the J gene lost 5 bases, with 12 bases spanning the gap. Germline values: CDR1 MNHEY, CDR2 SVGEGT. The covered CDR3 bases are TGTGCCAGCAGTTACCTTTGGACAAGTTATGGC. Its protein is CASSYLWTSYG. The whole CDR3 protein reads CASSYLWTSYGYTF.

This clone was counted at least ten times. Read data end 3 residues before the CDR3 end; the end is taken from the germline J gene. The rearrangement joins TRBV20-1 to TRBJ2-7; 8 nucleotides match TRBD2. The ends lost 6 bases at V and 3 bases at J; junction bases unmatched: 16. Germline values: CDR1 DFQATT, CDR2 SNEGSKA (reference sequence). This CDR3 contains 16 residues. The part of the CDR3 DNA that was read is TGCAGTGCACACACTGGGGGAGCGGGAGTTGACTACGAG. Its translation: CSAHTGGAGVDYE. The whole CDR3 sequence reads CSAHTGGAGVDYEQYF.

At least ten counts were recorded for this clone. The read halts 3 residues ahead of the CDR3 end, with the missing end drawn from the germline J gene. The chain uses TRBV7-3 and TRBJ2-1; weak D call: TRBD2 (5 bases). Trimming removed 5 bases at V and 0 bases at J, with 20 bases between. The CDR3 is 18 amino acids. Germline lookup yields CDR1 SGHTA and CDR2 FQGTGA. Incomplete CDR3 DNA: TGTGCCAGCAGCCCCGTCCCCCGGACGGGGAGCTCCTACAATGAG. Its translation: CASSPVPRTGSSYNE. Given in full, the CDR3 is CASSPVPRTGSSYNEQFF.

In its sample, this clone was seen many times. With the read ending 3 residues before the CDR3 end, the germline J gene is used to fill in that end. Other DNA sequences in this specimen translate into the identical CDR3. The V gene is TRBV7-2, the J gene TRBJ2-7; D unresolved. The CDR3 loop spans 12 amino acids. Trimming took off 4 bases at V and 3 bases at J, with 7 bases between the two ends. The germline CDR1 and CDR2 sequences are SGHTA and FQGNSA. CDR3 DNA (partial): TGTGCCAGCAGCTCCTCTAGCTACGAG. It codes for CASSSSSYE. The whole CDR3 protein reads CASSSSSYEQYF.

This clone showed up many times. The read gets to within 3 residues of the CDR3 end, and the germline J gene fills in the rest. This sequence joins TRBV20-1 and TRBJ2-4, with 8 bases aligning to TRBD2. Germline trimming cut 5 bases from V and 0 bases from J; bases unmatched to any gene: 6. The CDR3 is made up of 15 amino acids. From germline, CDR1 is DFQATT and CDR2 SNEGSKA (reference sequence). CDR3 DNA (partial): TGCAGTGCTCCAGGACTAGCTCGAGCCAAAAACATT. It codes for CSAPGLARAKNI. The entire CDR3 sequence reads CSAPGLARAKNIQYF.

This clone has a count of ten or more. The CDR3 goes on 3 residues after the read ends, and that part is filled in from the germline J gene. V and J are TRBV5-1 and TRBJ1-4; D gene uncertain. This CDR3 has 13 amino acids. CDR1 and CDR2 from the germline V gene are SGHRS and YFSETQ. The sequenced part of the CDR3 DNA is TGCGCCAGCAGCTATACCCCAGGAGCTAAA. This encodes CASSYTPGAK. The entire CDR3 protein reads CASSYTPGAKLFF.

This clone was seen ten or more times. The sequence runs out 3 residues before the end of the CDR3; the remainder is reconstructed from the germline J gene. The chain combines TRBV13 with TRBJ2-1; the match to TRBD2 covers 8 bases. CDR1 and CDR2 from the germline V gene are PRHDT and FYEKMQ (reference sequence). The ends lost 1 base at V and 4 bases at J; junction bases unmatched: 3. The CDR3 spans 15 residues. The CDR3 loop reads CASSLALAVYNEQFF. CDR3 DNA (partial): TGTGCCAGCAGCTTAGCACTAGCGGTATACAATGAG.

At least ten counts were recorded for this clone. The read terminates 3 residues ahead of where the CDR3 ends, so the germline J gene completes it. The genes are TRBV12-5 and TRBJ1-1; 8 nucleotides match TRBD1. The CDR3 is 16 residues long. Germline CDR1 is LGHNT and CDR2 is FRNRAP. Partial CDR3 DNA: TGTGCTAGTGGTTTGAGGACAGGGAAAACAGGGCGGGAA. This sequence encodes CASGLRTGKTGRE. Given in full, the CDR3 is CASGLRTGKTGREAFF.

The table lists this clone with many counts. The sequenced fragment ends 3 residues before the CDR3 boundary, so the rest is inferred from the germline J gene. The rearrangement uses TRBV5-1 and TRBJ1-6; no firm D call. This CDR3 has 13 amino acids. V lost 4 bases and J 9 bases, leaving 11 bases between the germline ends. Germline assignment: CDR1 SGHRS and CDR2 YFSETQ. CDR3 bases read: TGCGCCAGCAGCGCAACCCGGGGTTCACCC. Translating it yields CASSATRGSP. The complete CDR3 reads CASSATRGSPLHF.

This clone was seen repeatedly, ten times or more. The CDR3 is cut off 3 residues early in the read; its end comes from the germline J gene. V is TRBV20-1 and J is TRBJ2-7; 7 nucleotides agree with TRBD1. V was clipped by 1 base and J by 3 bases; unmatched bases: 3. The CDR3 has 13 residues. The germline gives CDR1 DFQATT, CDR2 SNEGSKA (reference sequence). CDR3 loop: CSARATGVYEQYF. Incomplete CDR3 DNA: TGCAGTGCTAGAGCTACAGGGGTCTACGAG.

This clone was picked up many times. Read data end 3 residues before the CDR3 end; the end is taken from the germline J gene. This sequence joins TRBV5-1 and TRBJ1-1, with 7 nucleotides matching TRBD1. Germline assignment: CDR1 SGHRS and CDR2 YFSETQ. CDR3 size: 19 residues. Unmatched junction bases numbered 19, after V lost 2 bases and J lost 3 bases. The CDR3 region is CASSFSFQGVILPDTEAFF. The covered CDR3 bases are TGCGCCAGCAGCTTCTCTTTCCAGGGGGTAATTCTCCCGGACACTGAA.

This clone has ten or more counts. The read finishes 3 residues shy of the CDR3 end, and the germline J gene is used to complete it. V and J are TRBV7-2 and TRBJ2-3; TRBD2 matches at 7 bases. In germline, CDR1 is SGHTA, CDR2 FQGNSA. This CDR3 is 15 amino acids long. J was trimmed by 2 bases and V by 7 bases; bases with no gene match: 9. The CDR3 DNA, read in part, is TGTGCCAGCAACCTTGGACTAGTCCCCACAGATACG. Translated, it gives CASNLGLVPTDT. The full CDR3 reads CASNLGLVPTDTQYF.

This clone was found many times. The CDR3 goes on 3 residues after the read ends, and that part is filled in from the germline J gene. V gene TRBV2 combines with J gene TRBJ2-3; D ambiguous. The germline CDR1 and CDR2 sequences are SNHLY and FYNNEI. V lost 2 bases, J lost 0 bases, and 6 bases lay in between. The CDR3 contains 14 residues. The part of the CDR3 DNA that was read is TGTGCCAGCAGTGAACCTCAGAGCACAGATACG. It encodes CASSEPQSTDT. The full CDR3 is CASSEPQSTDTQYF. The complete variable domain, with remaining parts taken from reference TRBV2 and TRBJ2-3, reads EPEVTQTPSHQVTQMGQEVILRCVPISNHLYFYWYRQILGQKVEFLVSFYNNEISEKSEIFDDQFSVERPDGSNFTLKIRSTKLEDSAMYFCASSEPQSTDTQYFGPGTRLTVL.

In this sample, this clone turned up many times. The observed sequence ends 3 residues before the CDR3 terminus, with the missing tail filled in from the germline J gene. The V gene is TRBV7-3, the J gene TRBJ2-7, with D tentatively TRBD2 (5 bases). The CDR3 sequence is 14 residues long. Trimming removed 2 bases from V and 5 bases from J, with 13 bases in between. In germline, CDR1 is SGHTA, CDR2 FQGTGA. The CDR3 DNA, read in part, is TGTGCCAGCAGCTTATCCCGGGGAGTCCACGAG. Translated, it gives CASSLSRGVHE. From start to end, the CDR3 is CASSLSRGVHEQYF.

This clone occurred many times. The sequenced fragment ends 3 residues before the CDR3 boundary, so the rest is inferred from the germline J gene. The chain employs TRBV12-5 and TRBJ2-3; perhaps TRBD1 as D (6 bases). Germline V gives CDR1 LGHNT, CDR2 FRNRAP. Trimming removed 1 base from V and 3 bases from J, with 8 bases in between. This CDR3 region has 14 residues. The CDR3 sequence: CASGLGDTTDTQYF. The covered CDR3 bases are TGTGCTAGTGGTTTGGGGGACACTACAGATACG. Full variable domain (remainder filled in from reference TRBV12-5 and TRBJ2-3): DARVTQTPRHKVTEMGQEVTMRCQPILGHNTVFWYRQTMMQGLELLAYFRNRAPLDDSGMPKDRFSAEMPDATLATLKIQPSEPRDSAVYFCASGLGDTTDTQYFGPGTRLTVL.